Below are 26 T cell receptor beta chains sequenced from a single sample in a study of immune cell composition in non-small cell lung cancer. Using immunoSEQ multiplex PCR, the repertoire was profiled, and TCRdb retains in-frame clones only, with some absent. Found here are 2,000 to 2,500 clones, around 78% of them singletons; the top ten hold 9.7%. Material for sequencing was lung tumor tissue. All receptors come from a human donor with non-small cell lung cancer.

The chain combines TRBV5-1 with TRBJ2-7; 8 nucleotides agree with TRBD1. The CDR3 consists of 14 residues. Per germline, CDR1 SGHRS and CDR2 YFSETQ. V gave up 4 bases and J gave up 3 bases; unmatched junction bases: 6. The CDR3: CASSRGQEFYEQYF. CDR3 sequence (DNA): TGCGCCAGCAGCCGGGGACAGGAATTCTACGAGCAGTACTTC.

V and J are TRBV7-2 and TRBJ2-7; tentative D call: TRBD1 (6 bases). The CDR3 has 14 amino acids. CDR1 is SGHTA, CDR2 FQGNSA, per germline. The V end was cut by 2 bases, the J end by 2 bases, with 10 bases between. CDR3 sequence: CASSLNQGPYEQYF. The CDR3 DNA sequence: TGTGCCAGCAGCTTAAATCAGGGGCCCTACGAGCAGTACTTC.

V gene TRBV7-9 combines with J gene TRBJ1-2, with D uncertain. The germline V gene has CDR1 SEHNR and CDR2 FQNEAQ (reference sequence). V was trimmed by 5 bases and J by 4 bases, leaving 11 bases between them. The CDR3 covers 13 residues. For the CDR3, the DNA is TGTGCCAGCAGCCCTTTCGGGGTCTATGGCTACACCTTC. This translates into CASSPFGVYGYTF.

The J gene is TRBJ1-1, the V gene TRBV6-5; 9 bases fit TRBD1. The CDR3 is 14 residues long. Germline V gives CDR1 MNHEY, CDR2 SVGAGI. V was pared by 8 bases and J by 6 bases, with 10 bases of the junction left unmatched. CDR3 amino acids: CASRPTGGSAEAFF. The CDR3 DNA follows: TGTGCCAGCCGACCTACAGGGGGCTCGGCTGAAGCTTTCTTT.

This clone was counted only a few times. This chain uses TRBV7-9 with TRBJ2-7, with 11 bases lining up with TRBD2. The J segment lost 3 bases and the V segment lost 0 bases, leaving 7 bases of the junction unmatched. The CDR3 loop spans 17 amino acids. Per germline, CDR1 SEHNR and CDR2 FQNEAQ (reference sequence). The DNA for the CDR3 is TGTGCCAGCAGCTTAGCCGGGACTAGCGGTCCCCTCTACGAGCAGTACTTC. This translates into CASSLAGTSGPLYEQYF.

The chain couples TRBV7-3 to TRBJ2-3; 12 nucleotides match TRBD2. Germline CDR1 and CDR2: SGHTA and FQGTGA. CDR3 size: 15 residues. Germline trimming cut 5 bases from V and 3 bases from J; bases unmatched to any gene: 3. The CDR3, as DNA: TGTGCCAGCAGCATCGGACTAGCGGGAACAGATACGCAGTATTTT. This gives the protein CASSIGLAGTDTQYF.

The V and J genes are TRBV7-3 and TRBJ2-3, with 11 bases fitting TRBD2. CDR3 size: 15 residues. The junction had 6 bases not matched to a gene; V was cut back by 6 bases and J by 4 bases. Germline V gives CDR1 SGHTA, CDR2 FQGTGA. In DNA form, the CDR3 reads TGTGCCAGCAGTCCCATAGCGGGAGGGGCAGATACGCAGTATTTT. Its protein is CASSPIAGGADTQYF.

The CDR3 sequence is CASQERSSYNEQFF. The CDR3 DNA is TGTGCCAGCCAGGAGCGGAGCTCCTACAATGAGCAGTTCTTC. This chain joins TRBV2 and TRBJ2-1; D may be TRBD2 (5 bases). Trimming took 8 bases from V and 0 from J, leaving 11 bases between them. Germline CDR1 SNHLY, CDR2 FYNNEI. The CDR3 consists of 14 residues.

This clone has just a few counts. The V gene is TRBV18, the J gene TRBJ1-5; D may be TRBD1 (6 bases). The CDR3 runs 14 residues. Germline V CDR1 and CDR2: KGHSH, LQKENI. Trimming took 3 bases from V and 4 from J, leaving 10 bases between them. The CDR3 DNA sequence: TGTGCCAGCTCACCCGGACAGATTAATCAGCCCCAGCATTTT. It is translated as CASSPGQINQPQHF.

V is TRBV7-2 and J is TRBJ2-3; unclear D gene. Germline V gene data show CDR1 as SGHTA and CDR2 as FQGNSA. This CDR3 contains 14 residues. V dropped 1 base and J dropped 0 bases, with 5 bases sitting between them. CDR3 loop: CASSLGASTDTQYF. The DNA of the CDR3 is TGTGCCAGCAGCTTAGGGGCTAGCACAGATACGCAGTATTTT.

The CDR3 reads CASSQGGEDGSYGYTF. CDR3 in DNA: TGTGCCAGCAGTCAAGGAGGAGAAGACGGATCCTATGGCTACACCTTC. The chain is built from TRBV6-1 and TRBJ1-2; unclear D gene. The germline V gene has CDR1 MNHNS and CDR2 SASEGT. This CDR3 contains 16 residues. V was cut by 5 bases and J by 4 bases, with 20 bases left in between.

For the CDR3, the DNA is TGTGCCAGAAGCAGGACTCTGAACACCGGGGAGCTGTTTTTT. It specifies CARSRTLNTGELFF. This rearrangement joins TRBV11-3 to TRBJ2-2, with D possibly matching TRBD2 (5 bases). The CDR3 has 14 amino acids. Germline values: CDR1 SGHNT, CDR2 YENEEA. V gave up 9 bases and J gave up 1 base, with 12 bases separating them.

The CDR3 region is CASSYGTLGVYEQYF. CDR3 DNA: TGTGCCAGCAGTTACGGGACTTTAGGGGTCTACGAGCAGTACTTC. The J gene is TRBJ2-7, the V gene TRBV6-5, with D maybe TRBD2 (6 bases). Germline lookup yields CDR1 MNHEY and CDR2 SVGAGI. Trimming removed 2 bases from V and 3 bases from J, with 14 bases in between. The CDR3 consists of 15 residues.

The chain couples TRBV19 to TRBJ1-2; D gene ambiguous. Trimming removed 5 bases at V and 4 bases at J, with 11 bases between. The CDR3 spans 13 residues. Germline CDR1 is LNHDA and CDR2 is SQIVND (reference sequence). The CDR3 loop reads CASSEAVTYGYTF. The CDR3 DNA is TGTGCCAGTAGTGAGGCGGTGACCTATGGCTACACCTTC.

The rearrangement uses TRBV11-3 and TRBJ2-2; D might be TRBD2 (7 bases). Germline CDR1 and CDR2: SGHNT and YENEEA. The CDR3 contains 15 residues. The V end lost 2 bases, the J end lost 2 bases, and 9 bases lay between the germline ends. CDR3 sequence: CASSLRGANTGELFF. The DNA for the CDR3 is TGTGCCAGCAGCTTACGGGGGGCAAACACCGGGGAGCTGTTTTTT.

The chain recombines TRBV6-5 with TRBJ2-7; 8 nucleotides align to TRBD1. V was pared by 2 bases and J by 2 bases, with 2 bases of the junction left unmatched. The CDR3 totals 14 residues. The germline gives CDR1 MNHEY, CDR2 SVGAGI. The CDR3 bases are TGTGCCAGCAGTTACAGACAGGGGACCTACGAGCAGTACTTC. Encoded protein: CASSYRQGTYEQYF.

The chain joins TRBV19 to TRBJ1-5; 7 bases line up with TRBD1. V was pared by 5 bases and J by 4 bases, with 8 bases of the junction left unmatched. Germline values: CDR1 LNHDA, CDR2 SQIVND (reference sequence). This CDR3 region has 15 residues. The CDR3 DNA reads TGTGCCAGTAGTTTTGGGACAGTTCTAAATCAGCCCCAGCATTTT. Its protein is CASSFGTVLNQPQHF. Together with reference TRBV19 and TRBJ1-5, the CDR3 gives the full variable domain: DGGITQSPKYLFRKEGQNVTLSCEQNLNHDAMYWYRQDPGQGLRLIYYSQIVNDFQKGDIAEGYSVSREKKESFPLTVTSAQKNPTAFYLCASSFGTVLNQPQHFGDGTRLSIL.

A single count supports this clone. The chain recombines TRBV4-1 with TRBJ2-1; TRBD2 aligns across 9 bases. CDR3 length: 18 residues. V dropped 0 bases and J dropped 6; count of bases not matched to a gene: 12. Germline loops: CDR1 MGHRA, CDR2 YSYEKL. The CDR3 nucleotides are TGCGCCAGCAGCCAAGAATTGGCCGGGCTAGCGGGGATCAATGAGCAGTTCTTC. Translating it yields CASSQELAGLAGINEQFF.

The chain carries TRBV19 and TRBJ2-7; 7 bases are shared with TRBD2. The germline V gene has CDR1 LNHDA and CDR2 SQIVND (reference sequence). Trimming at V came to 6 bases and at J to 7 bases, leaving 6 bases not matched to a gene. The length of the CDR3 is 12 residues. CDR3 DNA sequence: TGTGCCAGTAGGACTGGGGAGGGTGAGCAGTACTTC. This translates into CASRTGEGEQYF.

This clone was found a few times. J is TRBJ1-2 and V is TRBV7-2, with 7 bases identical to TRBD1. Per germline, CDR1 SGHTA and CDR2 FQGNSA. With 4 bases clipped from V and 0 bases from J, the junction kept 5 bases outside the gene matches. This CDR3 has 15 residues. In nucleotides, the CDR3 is TGTGCCAGCAGCTACTGGGACAGATCTAACTATGGCTACACCTTC. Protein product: CASSYWDRSNYGYTF.

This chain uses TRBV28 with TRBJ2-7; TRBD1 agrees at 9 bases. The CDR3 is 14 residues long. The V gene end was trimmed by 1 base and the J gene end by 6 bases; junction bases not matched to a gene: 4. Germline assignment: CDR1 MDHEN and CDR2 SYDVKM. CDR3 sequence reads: CASSLLDRGVEQYF. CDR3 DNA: TGTGCCAGCAGTTTATTGGACAGGGGTGTCGAGCAGTACTTC.

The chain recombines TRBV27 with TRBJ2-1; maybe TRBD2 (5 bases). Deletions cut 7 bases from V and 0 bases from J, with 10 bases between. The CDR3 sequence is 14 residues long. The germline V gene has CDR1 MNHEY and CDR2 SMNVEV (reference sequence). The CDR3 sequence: CASTPGSSYNEQFF. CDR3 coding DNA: TGTGCCAGCACCCCGGGAAGCTCCTACAATGAGCAGTTCTTC.

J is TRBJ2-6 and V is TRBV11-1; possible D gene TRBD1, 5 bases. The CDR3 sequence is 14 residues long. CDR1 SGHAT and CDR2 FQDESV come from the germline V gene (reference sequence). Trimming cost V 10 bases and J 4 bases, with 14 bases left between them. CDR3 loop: CATRSRVGANVLTF. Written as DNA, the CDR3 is TGTGCCACCCGGAGCAGGGTGGGGGCCAACGTCCTGACTTTC.

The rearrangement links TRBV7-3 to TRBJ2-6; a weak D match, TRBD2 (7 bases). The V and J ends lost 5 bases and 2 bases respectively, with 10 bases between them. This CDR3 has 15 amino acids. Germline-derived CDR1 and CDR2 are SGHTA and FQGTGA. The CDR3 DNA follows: TGTGCCAGCAGCCGGGGGGCGGCTGGGGCCAACGTCCTGACTTTC. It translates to CASSRGAAGANVLTF.

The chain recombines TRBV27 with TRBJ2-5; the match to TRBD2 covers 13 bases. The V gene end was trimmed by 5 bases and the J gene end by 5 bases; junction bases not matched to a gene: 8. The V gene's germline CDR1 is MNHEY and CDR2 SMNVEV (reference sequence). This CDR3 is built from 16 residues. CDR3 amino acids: CASSPRLAGGGETQYF. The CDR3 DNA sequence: TGTGCCAGCAGTCCGCGACTAGCGGGAGGCGGGGAGACCCAGTACTTC.

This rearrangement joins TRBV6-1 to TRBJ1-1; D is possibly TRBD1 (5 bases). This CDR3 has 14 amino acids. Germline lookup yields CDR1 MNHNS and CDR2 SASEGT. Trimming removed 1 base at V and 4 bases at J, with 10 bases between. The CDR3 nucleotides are TGTGCCAGCAGTGAAGAGCGCAGGGTCACTGAAGCTTTCTTT. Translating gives CASSEERRVTEAFF.